This T cell receptor beta chain was identified in a study of shared clonotypes between healthy human individuals. Notes on the study in general: The four-donor shared clonotypes exceeded non-shared clonotypes in generation probability, with non-shared ones scoring lower. Across subsets, estimated richness was generally greater for naive than for memory populations. Around 4.9% of naive CD4 clonotypes were shared across a few donors.

Original processing methods: Because ImmunoSEQ provided only junction sequences with no quality scores, the filtering differed. Only in-frame clones appear in the TCRdb table, and some are missing; sequencing was by immunoSEQ multiplex PCR. The V and J calls and clone size were taken over from that table, and D and trimming were inferred from the DNA. This table has around 550,000 clones, about 95% appearing once. About this clone: As yet, its antigen is unknown.

J was trimmed by 2 bases and V by 7 bases; bases with no gene match: 6. CDR3 length equals 14 residues. Germline-derived CDR1 and CDR2 are MNHEY and SMNVEV (reference sequence). Naive CD8 isolation took CD45RO-negative cells positively selected for CCR7 and excluded terminally differentiated effector memory CD45RA+ cells. This TCR was recovered from a woman aged 30 to 39 in good health. The rearrangement links TRBV27 to TRBJ2-3; TRBD2 matches 7 bases. Source material: naive CD8+ T cells sorted from blood. This CDR3 is CASMAREFTDTQYF. CDR3 in DNA: TGTGCCAGCATGGCGCGGGAGTTCACAGATACGCAGTATTTT.